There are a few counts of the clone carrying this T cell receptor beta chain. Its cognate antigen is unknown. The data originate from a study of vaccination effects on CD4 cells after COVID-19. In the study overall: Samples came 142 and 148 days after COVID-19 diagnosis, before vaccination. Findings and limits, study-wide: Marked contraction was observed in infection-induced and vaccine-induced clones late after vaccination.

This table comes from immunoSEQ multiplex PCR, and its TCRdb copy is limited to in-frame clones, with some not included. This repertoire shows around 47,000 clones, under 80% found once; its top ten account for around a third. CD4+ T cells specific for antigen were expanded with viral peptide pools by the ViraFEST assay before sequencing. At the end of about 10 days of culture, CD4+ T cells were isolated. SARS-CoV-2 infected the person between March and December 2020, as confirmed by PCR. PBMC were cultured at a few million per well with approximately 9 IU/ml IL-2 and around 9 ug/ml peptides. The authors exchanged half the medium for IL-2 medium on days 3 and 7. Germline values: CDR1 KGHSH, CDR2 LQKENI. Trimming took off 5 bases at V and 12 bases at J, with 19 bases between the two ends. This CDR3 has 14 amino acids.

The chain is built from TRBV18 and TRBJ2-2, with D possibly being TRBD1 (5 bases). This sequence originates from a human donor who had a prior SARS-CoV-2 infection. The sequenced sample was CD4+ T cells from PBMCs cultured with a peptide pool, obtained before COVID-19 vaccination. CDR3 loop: CASSGDSPELQLFF. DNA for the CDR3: TGTGCCAGCTCAGGCGACAGCCCAGAATTACAGCTGTTTTTT.